These 3 T cell receptor beta chains share one sample of origin, sequenced in a study of blood T cells in healthy people across ages. For the second PCR, which ran for about 6 to 11 cycles, a sample-barcoded 5' primer and a J-beta primer mix were used. Using its own MiXCR run on the 5' RACE reads, TCRdb lists one record per CDR3 protein. In the table there are 1.8 million or so distinct CDR3 sequences, 30% to 40% of which are singletons. The sequenced material came from blood. The receptors were sampled from a human donor in good health.

The table lists this clonotype with a few counts. The V gene is TRBV3-1, the J gene TRBJ2-3; 10 nucleotides line up with TRBD2. The V gene's germline CDR1 is LGHDT and CDR2 YNNKEL (reference sequence). CDR3 length: 15 amino acids. Trimming removed 3 bases from V and 3 bases from J; junction bases left unmatched: 3. The CDR3 DNA is TGTGCCAGCAGCCAGCTAGCGGGAGTGACAGATACGCAGTATTTT. This gives the protein CASSQLAGVTDTQYF.

This rearrangement joins TRBV6-6 to TRBJ2-1; D gene ambiguous. CDR3 size: 17 residues. CDR1 and CDR2 (germline): MNHNY, SVGAGI (reference sequence). The ends were cut back, 2 bases at V and 2 bases at J, with 16 bases in the middle. This CDR3 reads CASSYGLAAPPYNEQFF. For the CDR3, the DNA is TGTGCCAGCAGTTACGGGCTGGCAGCCCCTCCCTACAATGAGCAGTTCTTC.

The V gene is TRBV28, the J gene TRBJ2-5; 8 bases agree with TRBD1. Germline V gene data show CDR1 as MDHEN and CDR2 as SYDVKM. This CDR3 is built from 15 residues. Trimming removed 5 bases from V and 11 bases from J; junction bases left unmatched: 16. The CDR3 bases are TGTGCCAGCAGTATGATAAGCAGGGGGCTAACTGAGCAGTACTTC. Translating it yields CASSMISRGLTEQYF.